This TCR beta chain was identified during a study of blood T cell repertoires in COVID-19. The wider study: The study drew acute and convalescent COVID-19 samples from the United States, Italy and Spain.

Individuals aged about 18 to 90 years were recruited from approximately 22 US areas. Clinical history as reported by participants underpinned cohort assignment. In Cohort 3, a recovered donor had either two negative PCRs, clearance, or symptom resolution. This CDR3 has 16 amino acids. The J segment lost 1 base and the V segment lost 3 bases, leaving 8 bases of the junction unmatched. Germline V gene data show CDR1 as LNHNV and CDR2 as YYDKDF (reference sequence). The protocol was immunoSEQ multiplex PCR, while the TCRdb copy is restricted to in-frame clones and leaves out a portion. There are about 180,000 clones in the sample; 80% to 90% occur only once, and approximately 9% lies in the top ten.

The receptor was derived from a woman aged 18-35 years who had recovered from COVID-19. Sequencing was carried out using PBMCs or T cells enriched from blood (not recorded which). This chain uses TRBV15 with TRBJ2-7; 8 positions agree with TRBD1. The CDR3 protein is CATSSYQGAFSYEQYF. CDR3 bases: TGTGCCACCAGCAGTTATCAGGGGGCCTTTTCCTACGAGCAGTACTTC.